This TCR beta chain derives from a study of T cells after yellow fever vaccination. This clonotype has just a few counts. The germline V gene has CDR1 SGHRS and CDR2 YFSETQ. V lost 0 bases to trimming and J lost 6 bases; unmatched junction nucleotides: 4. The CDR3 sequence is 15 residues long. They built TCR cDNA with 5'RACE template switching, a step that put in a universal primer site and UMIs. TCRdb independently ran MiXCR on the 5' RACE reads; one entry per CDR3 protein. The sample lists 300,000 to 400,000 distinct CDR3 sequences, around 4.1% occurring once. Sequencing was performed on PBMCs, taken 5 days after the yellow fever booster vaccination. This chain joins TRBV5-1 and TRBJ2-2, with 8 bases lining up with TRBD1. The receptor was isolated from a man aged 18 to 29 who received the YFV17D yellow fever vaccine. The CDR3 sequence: CASSLGGQGAGELFF. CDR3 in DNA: TGCGCCAGCAGCTTGGGAGGACAGGGAGCCGGGGAGCTGTTTTTT. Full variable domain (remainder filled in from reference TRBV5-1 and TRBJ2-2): KAGVTQTPRYLIKTRGQQVTLSCSPISGHRSVSWYQQTPGQGLQFLFEYFSETQRNKGNFPGRFSGRQFSNSRSEMNVSTLELGDSALYLCASSLGGQGAGELFFGEGSRLTVL.